This T cell receptor beta chain was profiled in a study of human T cells and chemical hapten exposure. TCRdb independently ran MiXCR on the RACE reads; one entry per CDR3 protein. The sample includes some 170,000 distinct CDR3 sequences, 20% to 25% seen only once; the top ten take under 7%. This clonotype was found a few times. This CDR3 has 15 amino acids. CDR1 is MNHEY and CDR2 is SVGAGI in the germline V gene. The V gene end was trimmed by 8 bases and the J gene end by 4 bases; junction bases not matched to a gene: 5. Time point in this sample: patch test 1, 2 weeks after DPC sensitization. Described treatment: therapeutic diphenylcyclopropenone sensitization with weekly scalp DPC. The study drew its donors from alopecia patients who were 18 to 70 years old and suitable for DPC.

This receptor was obtained from a woman in her forties or fifties with alopecia areata. Some clones in this sample may be carry-over from other donors' samples. Sequenced material: whole blood, taken in connection with sensitization to the hapten diphenylcyclopropenone (DPC). The genes are TRBV6-5 and TRBJ2-1, with TRBD2 matching over 13 bases. CDR3 protein: CASGGTSGKYNEQFF. CDR3 nucleotide sequence: TGTGCCAGCGGAGGGACTAGCGGGAAGTACAATGAGCAGTTCTTC.